This T cell receptor (beta chain) was captured by sequencing in a study of T-cell memory formation after mild COVID-19. Whole-study context: In these data, TCR clusters were largely donor specific.

MiXCR, run by TCRdb on the 5' RACE reads, gives a single entry per CDR3 protein. The table records about 410,000 distinct CDR3 sequences, under 25% of them present only once. The CDR3 totals 12 residues. The V end lost 4 bases, the J end lost 4 bases, and 7 bases lay between the germline ends. J is TRBJ1-2 and V is TRBV12-3 or TRBV12-4; no clear D. The sequence was collected from an adult woman who had mild COVID-19 (a few samples of this study predate the infection). Cell type and time point are not known. Sequenced sample: PBMCs or a T cell subset sorted from them (not recorded which). For the CDR3, the DNA is TGTGCCAGCAGTTCGGGTCGCTATGGCTACACCTTC. Its translation: CASSSGRYGYTF.